These T cell receptor beta chains were read from a single sample in a study of radiation and T cells in renal cell carcinoma. The method was immunoSEQ multiplex PCR; TCRdb's version includes in-frame clones alone and lacks a portion of them. The sample includes roughly 80,000 clones, over 80% of them seen just once. This material consisted of blood, taken from a patient whose treatment included radiotherapy and nephrectomy. The receptors shown here come from an older woman with renal cell carcinoma. The CDR3 runs from the conserved cysteine through the conserved F or W. Each record gives: CDR3 length, J gene, V gene, D gene, clone size, CDR3 protein, CDR3 DNA. The D gene is left open where the match is weak. Expanded clones are given a class, and other clones once, few, many or no size at all.

cdr3_length: 14
j_call: TRBJ2-7
v_call: TRBV19
d_call: TRBD1
clone_size: few
cdr3_aa: CASSMTGGSYEQYF
cdr3_nt: TGTGCCAGTAGTATGACAGGGGGCTCCTACGAGCAGTACTTC

cdr3_length: 17
j_call: TRBJ1-2
v_call: TRBV9
d_call: .
clone_size: .
cdr3_aa: CASSPGANLWGNYGYTF
cdr3_nt: TGTGCCAGCAGCCCAGGAGCCAATCTATGGGGAAACTATGGCTACACCTTC

cdr3_length: 16
j_call: TRBJ1-5
v_call: TRBV6-5
d_call: .
clone_size: .
cdr3_aa: CASSYSGHTSGQPQHF
cdr3_nt: TGTGCCAGCAGTTACTCGGGACATACCTCCGGACAGCCCCAGCATTTT

cdr3_length: 14
j_call: TRBJ1-1
v_call: TRBV30
d_call: TRBD1
clone_size: .
cdr3_aa: CAWSATGFGTEAFF
cdr3_nt: TGTGCCTGGAGTGCGACAGGGTTTGGCACTGAAGCTTTCTTT

cdr3_length: 15
j_call: TRBJ1-4
v_call: TRBV10-1
d_call: .
clone_size: .
cdr3_aa: CARPRGASGNEKLFF
cdr3_nt: TGCGCCCGACCCCGGGGGGCTAGTGGTAATGAAAAACTGTTTTTT

cdr3_length: 15
j_call: TRBJ1-5
v_call: TRBV19
d_call: .
clone_size: .
cdr3_aa: CASSSQGYSNQPQHF
cdr3_nt: TGTGCCAGTAGTTCTCAGGGGTATAGCAATCAGCCCCAGCATTTT

cdr3_length: 15
j_call: TRBJ2-1
v_call: TRBV9
d_call: .
clone_size: .
cdr3_aa: CASRPPGDFLNEQFF
cdr3_nt: TGTGCCAGCAGGCCCCCGGGAGACTTTCTCAATGAGCAGTTCTTC

cdr3_length: 17
j_call: TRBJ2-3
v_call: TRBV7-6
d_call: TRBD1
clone_size: .
cdr3_aa: CASSLDNRDRVTDTQYF
cdr3_nt: TGTGCCAGCAGCTTAGACAACCGGGACAGGGTCACAGATACGCAGTATTTT

cdr3_length: 17
j_call: TRBJ1-2
v_call: TRBV4-2
d_call: TRBD1
clone_size: .
cdr3_aa: CASSQSGTGGANYGYTF
cdr3_nt: TGTGCCAGCAGCCAATCCGGGACAGGCGGAGCTAACTATGGCTACACCTTC

cdr3_length: 15
j_call: TRBJ1-1
v_call: TRBV6-5
d_call: .
clone_size: .
cdr3_aa: CASRQKGGMNTEAFF
cdr3_nt: TGTGCCAGCAGGCAGAAGGGGGGAATGAACACTGAAGCTTTCTTT

cdr3_length: 16
j_call: TRBJ2-1
v_call: TRBV7-3
d_call: .
clone_size: .
cdr3_aa: CASSSYIGGAINEQFF
cdr3_nt: TGTGCCAGCAGCTCCTATATTGGGGGGGCGATCAATGAGCAGTTCTTC

cdr3_length: 17
j_call: TRBJ2-1
v_call: TRBV5-6
d_call: .
clone_size: .
cdr3_aa: CASSLGGRYRDYNEQFF
cdr3_nt: TGTGCCAGCAGCTTGGGGGGAAGGTACAGGGACTACAATGAGCAGTTCTTC

cdr3_length: 11
j_call: TRBJ1-4
v_call: TRBV29-1
d_call: .
clone_size: medium-sized
cdr3_aa: CSARANEKLFF
cdr3_nt: TGCAGCGCCCGGGCAAATGAAAAACTGTTTTTT

cdr3_length: 12
j_call: TRBJ2-3
v_call: TRBV7-2
d_call: .
clone_size: .
cdr3_aa: CASSYPMDTQYF
cdr3_nt: TGTGCCAGCAGCTACCCTATGGATACGCAGTATTTT